These 22 T cell receptor beta chains were all obtained from the same sample, sequenced in a study of T cell responses to AZD1222 COVID-19 vaccine. Here immunoSEQ multiplex PCR was the method, and the copy in TCRdb shows in-frame clones only, minus some. The table includes under 95,000 clones, almost 90% detected once. This specimen consisted of peripheral blood, obtained 28 days after the second AZD1222 dose. Receptors were obtained from an adult who received the AZD1222 COVID-19 vaccine.

The CDR3 DNA reads TGTGGGGGGGGTAAGGGGAGCAATCAGCCCCAGCATTTT. This gives the protein CGGGKGSNQPQHF. This chain joins TRBV6-5 and TRBJ1-5; possibly TRBD1 for D (5 bases). The CDR3 extends over 13 amino acids. Germline V CDR1 and CDR2: MNHEY, SVGAGI.

The rearrangement links TRBV19 to TRBJ2-1, with 7 bases fitting TRBD2. The V gene end was trimmed by 5 bases and the J gene end by 6 bases; junction bases not matched to a gene: 4. This CDR3 has 13 residues. Per germline, CDR1 LNHDA and CDR2 SQIVND (reference sequence). DNA for the CDR3: TGTGCCAGTAGTCCTAGCGGTATCAATGAGCAGTTCTTC. Translated: CASSPSGINEQFF.

The gene calls are TRBV7-8 and TRBJ2-7; TRBD2 agrees at 8 bases. V shed 5 bases and J 6 bases; nucleotides not matched to a gene: 9. The CDR3 sequence is 14 residues long. The germline V gene has CDR1 SGHVS and CDR2 FQNEAQ. The DNA for the CDR3 is TGTGCCAGCAGCAACGGACTAGCCCCCGTCGAGCAGTACTTC. It codes for CASSNGLAPVEQYF. Using reference TRBV7-8 and TRBJ2-7 for the parts outside the CDR3, the full variable domain is GAGVSQSPRYKVAKRGQDVALRCDPISGHVSLFWYQQALGQGPEFLTYFQNEAQLDKSGLPSDRFFAERPEGSVSTLKIQRTQQEDSAVYLCASSNGLAPVEQYFGPGTRLTVT.

A single count supports this clone. This chain links TRBV5-1 with TRBJ2-1; the match to TRBD1 covers 7 bases. The V gene end was trimmed by 4 bases and the J gene end by 4 bases; junction bases not matched to a gene: 8. The length of the CDR3 is 15 residues. Germline CDR1 SGHRS, CDR2 YFSETQ. As DNA, the CDR3 is TGCGCCAGCAGCCAGGGGGAGACAGAATACAATGAGCAGTTCTTC. Translation: CASSQGETEYNEQFF. Based on the CDR3 plus reference TRBV5-1 and TRBJ2-1, the full variable domain is KAGVTQTPRYLIKTRGQQVTLSCSPISGHRSVSWYQQTPGQGLQFLFEYFSETQRNKGNFPGRFSGRQFSNSRSEMNVSTLELGDSALYLCASSQGETEYNEQFFGPGTRLTVL.

This clone was detected once. The chain has TRBV6-8 and TRBJ2-3, with TRBD2 matching 10 bases. CDR1 is MNHGY and CDR2 is SAAAGT in the germline V gene. Trimming at V came to 6 bases and at J to 0 bases, leaving 3 bases not matched to a gene. The CDR3 runs 15 residues. CDR3 bases: TGTGCCAGCAGGACACTAGCGGGAAGCACAGATACGCAGTATTTT. It yields the protein CASRTLAGSTDTQYF.

The V and J genes are TRBV3-1 (or the pseudogene TRBV3-2) and TRBJ1-1; 7 nucleotides align to TRBD1. CDR3 length: 17 residues. Germline CDR1 is LGHDT and CDR2 is YNNKEL (reference sequence). V gave up 0 bases and J gave up 4 bases; unmatched junction bases: 11. CDR3 coding DNA: TGTGCCAGCAGCCAAGACTCAAGGGGGCGGGTGAGCACTGAAGCTTTCTTT. Encoded protein: CASSQDSRGRVSTEAFF.

V usage is TRBV30 and J usage is TRBJ1-5; no clear D gene. Trimming took off 1 base at V and 1 base at J, with 8 bases between the two ends. Germline V lookup: CDR1 GTSNPN, CDR2 SVGIG (reference sequence). The CDR3 covers 14 residues. CDR3 in amino acids: CAWSGWQSNQPQHF. The DNA for the CDR3 is TGTGCCTGGAGTGGATGGCAGAGCAATCAGCCCCAGCATTTT. The full variable domain, its missing parts supplied by reference TRBV30 and TRBJ1-5, is SQTIHQWPATLVQPVGSPLSLECTVEGTSNPNLYWYRQAAGRGLQLLFYSVGIGQISSEVPQNLSASRPQDRQFILSSKKLLLSDSGFYLCAWSGWQSNQPQHFGDGTRLSIL.

The rearrangement uses TRBV7-9 and TRBJ1-5, with 10 nucleotides matching TRBD1. From germline, CDR1 is SEHNR and CDR2 FQNEAQ (reference sequence). The V gene end was trimmed by 0 bases and the J gene end by 7 bases; junction bases not matched to a gene: 12. This CDR3 has 18 amino acids. CDR3 residues: CASSLAMTGTGVPQPQHF. The DNA of the CDR3 is TGTGCCAGCAGCTTAGCTATGACCGGGACAGGGGTCCCACAGCCCCAGCATTTT. Full variable domain (outside the CDR3, taken from reference TRBV7-9 and TRBJ1-5): DTGVSQNPRHKITKRGQNVTFRCDPISEHNRLYWYRQTLGQGPEFLTYFQNEAQLEKSRLLSDRFSAERPKGSFSTLEIQRTEQGDSAMYLCASSLAMTGTGVPQPQHFGDGTRLSIL.

The gene calls are TRBV4-2 and TRBJ2-7; 9 bases match TRBD1. The CDR3 runs to 14 residues. Germline trimming cut 6 bases from V and 5 bases from J; bases unmatched to any gene: 8. Germline V lookup: CDR1 LGHNA, CDR2 YNFKEQ. CDR3 sequence: CASSQPGQGNEQYF. DNA of the CDR3: TGTGCCAGCAGTCAACCGGGACAGGGAAACGAGCAGTACTTC.

The chain links TRBV5-1 to TRBJ1-1; D gene uncertain. This CDR3 is 15 amino acids long. V lost 0 bases and J lost 1, with 10 bases in between. Germline V gives CDR1 SGHRS, CDR2 YFSETQ. The chain's CDR3 is CASSLEKAANTEAFF. The CDR3, as DNA: TGCGCCAGCAGCTTGGAAAAGGCCGCGAACACTGAAGCTTTCTTT.

The rearrangement links TRBV6-5 to TRBJ2-7, with 9 bases lining up with TRBD1. Trimming took 6 bases from V and 4 from J; bases not matched to a gene: 10. The CDR3 consists of 15 residues. Germline loops: CDR1 MNHEY, CDR2 SVGAGI. CDR3 DNA sequence: TGTGCCAGCAGATCACCGAGAGGACAGGGGTACGAGCAGTACTTC. Translation gives CASRSPRGQGYEQYF.

V usage is TRBV6-6 and J usage is TRBJ1-2; TRBD1 aligns across 7 bases. CDR1 and CDR2 from the germline V gene are MNHNY and SVGAGI (reference sequence). After removal of 5 bases from V and 0 bases from J, the junction contained 6 bases not matched to a gene. The CDR3 is made up of 15 amino acids. DNA of the CDR3: TGTGCCAGCAGTCCGGCCAGGGGGGCTAACTATGGCTACACCTTC. Translated, it gives CASSPARGANYGYTF.

V usage is TRBV28 and J usage is TRBJ2-3; TRBD1 matches 8 bases. Germline trimming cut 5 bases from V and 0 bases from J; bases unmatched to any gene: 7. Germline V lookup: CDR1 MDHEN, CDR2 SYDVKM. This CDR3 spans 16 amino acids. As DNA, the CDR3 is TGTGCCAGCAGTCTCTGGACAGGGACAAGCACAGATACGCAGTATTTT. It encodes CASSLWTGTSTDTQYF.

This clone appeared a single time. V usage is TRBV9 and J usage is TRBJ2-3; no clear D. The germline CDR1 and CDR2 sequences are SGDLS and YYNGEE. V was clipped by 1 base and J by 2 bases, with 5 bases between them. There are 13 residues in the CDR3. CDR3 sequence (DNA): TGTGCCAGCAGCGTACATCACACAGATACGCAGTATTTT. Its translation is CASSVHHTDTQYF.

V usage is TRBV18 and J usage is TRBJ2-3; maybe TRBD2 (5 bases). Looked up from germline, CDR1 is KGHSH and CDR2 is LQKENI. With 3 bases removed from V and 6 bases from J, the gap between germline ends came to 19 bases. This CDR3 region has 16 residues. The CDR3 DNA sequence: TGTGCCAGCTCACCCACAACGGACTCACATGGGGATACGCAGTATTTT. It yields the protein CASSPTTDSHGDTQYF.

This clone was seen just once. V and J are TRBV5-4 and TRBJ2-7; TRBD1 is a possible D gene (7 bases). Germline V lookup: CDR1 SGHNT, CDR2 YYREEE (reference sequence). This CDR3 spans 14 amino acids. V dropped 4 bases and J dropped 2 bases, with 13 bases sitting between them. The CDR3 region is CASSDRDSTYEQYF. The CDR3 DNA reads as TGTGCCAGCAGCGACAGGGACTCTACCTACGAGCAGTACTTC.

CDR3 in DNA: TGTGCCAGCAGTGAACTTGTGCGGGGGCAAGAGACCCAGTACTTC. It specifies CASSELVRGQETQYF. The rearrangement uses TRBV6-1 and TRBJ2-5, with 7 bases identical to TRBD2. The CDR3 spans 15 residues. Germline-derived CDR1 and CDR2 are MNHNS and SASEGT. V trimming: 2 bases; J trimming: 2 bases; junction bases outside the gene matches: 5.

The chain is built from TRBV18 and TRBJ1-1; no clear D gene. V was trimmed by 2 bases and J by 5 bases, leaving 9 bases between them. CDR3 length: 13 residues. The V gene's germline CDR1 is KGHSH and CDR2 LQKENI. The CDR3 is CASSPGVRTEAFF. The DNA for the CDR3 is TGTGCCAGCTCACCAGGGGTGAGGACTGAAGCTTTCTTT.

The chain links TRBV24-1 to TRBJ2-1; 11 bases agree with TRBD2. The length of the CDR3 is 22 residues. Germline V CDR1 and CDR2: KGHDR, SFDVKD. The V segment lost 3 bases and the J segment 4 bases; nucleotides outside the gene matches: 22. CDR3 residues: CATSDGHPGRHLAGGNYNEQFF. The DNA for the CDR3 is TGTGCCACCAGTGATGGCCATCCAGGGCGACATCTAGCGGGAGGAAATTACAATGAGCAGTTCTTC.

This clone was found a few times. This rearrangement joins TRBV6-5 to TRBJ2-7; D is possibly TRBD1 or TRBD2 (6 bases each). The length of the CDR3 is 15 residues. The V and J ends lost 3 bases and 4 bases respectively, with 16 bases between them. The germline CDR1 and CDR2 sequences are MNHEY and SVGAGI. The CDR3 DNA is TGTGCCAGCAGTTATAGTTCCACAGGGAGGTACGAGCAGTACTTC. Amino acid sequence: CASSYSSTGRYEQYF.

DNA for the CDR3: TGTGCCAGTAGTATTTGGAGGAGGAGGCAGCCTAGCAATCAGCCCCAGCATTTT. It codes for CASSIWRRRQPSNQPQHF. This chain joins TRBV19 and TRBJ1-5; D gene ambiguous. With 3 bases removed from V and 0 bases from J, the gap between germline ends came to 18 bases. There are 18 residues in the CDR3. Germline lookup yields CDR1 LNHDA and CDR2 SQIVND (reference sequence). Full variable domain (outside the CDR3, taken from reference TRBV19 and TRBJ1-5): DGGITQSPKYLFRKEGQNVTLSCEQNLNHDAMYWYRQDPGQGLRLIYYSQIVNDFQKGDIAEGYSVSREKKESFPLTVTSAQKNPTAFYLCASSIWRRRQPSNQPQHFGDGTRLSIL.

The chain recombines TRBV18 with TRBJ1-1, with TRBD1 identical over 8 bases. CDR1 KGHSH and CDR2 LQKENI come from the germline V gene. The V gene end was trimmed by 4 bases and the J gene end by 7 bases; junction bases not matched to a gene: 5. The CDR3 has 13 residues. In nucleotides, the CDR3 is TGTGCCAGCTCACTCGGGACAGGTAGTGAAGCTTTCTTT. This encodes CASSLGTGSEAFF.